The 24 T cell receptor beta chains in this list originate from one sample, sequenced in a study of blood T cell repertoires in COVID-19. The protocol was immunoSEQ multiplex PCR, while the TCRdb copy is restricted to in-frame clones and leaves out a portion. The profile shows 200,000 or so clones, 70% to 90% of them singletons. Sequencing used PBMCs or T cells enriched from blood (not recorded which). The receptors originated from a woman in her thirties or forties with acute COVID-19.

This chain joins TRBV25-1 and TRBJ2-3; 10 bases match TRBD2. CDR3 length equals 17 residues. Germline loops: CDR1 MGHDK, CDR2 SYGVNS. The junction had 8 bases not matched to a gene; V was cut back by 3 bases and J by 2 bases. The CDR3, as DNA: TGTGCCAGCAGTGAGGAATCTAGCGGGGGCTTCACAGATACGCAGTATTTT. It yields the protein CASSEESSGGFTDTQYF.

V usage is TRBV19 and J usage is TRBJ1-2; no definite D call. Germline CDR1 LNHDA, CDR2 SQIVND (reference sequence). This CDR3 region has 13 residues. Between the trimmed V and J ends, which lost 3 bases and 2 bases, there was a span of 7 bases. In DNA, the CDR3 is TGTGCCAGTAGTATGGAGAAGAACTATGGCTACACCTTC. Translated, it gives CASSMEKNYGYTF.

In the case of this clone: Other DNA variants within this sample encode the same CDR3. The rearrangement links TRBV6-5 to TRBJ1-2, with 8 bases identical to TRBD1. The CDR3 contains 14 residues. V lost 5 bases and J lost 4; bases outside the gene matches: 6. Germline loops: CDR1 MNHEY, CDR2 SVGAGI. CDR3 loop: CASSTGQGSYGYTF. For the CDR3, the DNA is TGTGCCAGCAGTACCGGACAGGGCTCCTATGGCTACACCTTC.

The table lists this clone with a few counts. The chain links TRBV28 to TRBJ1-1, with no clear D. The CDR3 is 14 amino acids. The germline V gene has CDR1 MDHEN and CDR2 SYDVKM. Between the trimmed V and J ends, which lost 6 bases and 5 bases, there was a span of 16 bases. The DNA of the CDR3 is TGTGCCAGCAGGGCAGACGGGGTGGGTACTGAAGCTTTCTTT. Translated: CASRADGVGTEAFF.

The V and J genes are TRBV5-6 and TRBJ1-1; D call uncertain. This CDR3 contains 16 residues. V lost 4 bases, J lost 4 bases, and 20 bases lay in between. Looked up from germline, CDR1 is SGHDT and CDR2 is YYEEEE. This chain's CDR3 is CASSRKERISGTEAFF. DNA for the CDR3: TGTGCCAGCAGCCGGAAAGAAAGGATATCGGGCACTGAAGCTTTCTTT. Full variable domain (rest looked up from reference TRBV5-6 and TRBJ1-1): DAGVTQSPTHLIKTRGQQVTLRCSPKSGHDTVSWYQQALGQGPQFIFQYYEEEERQRGNFPDRFSGHQFPNYSSELNVNALLLGDSALYLCASSRKERISGTEAFFGQGTRLTVV.

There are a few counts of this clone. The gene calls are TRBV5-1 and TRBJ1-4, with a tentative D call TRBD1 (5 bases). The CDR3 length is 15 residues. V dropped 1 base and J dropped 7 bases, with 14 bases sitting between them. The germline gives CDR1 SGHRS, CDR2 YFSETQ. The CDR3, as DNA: TGCGCCAGCAGCTTGTCGGGGGAATCCGTTGAAAAACTGTTTTTT. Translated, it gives CASSLSGESVEKLFF.

CDR3 bases: TGTGCCAGCAGTGTGCGAGGGTACAACAATTCACCCCTCCACTTT. Encoded protein: CASSVRGYNNSPLHF. The rearrangement joins TRBV2 to TRBJ1-6; D not resolved. V lost 4 bases and J lost 7, with 14 bases in between. The CDR3 spans 15 residues. Per germline, CDR1 SNHLY and CDR2 FYNNEI. The full variable domain, its missing parts supplied by reference TRBV2 and TRBJ1-6, is EPEVTQTPSHQVTQMGQEVILRCVPISNHLYFYWYRQILGQKVEFLVSFYNNEISEKSEIFDDQFSVERPDGSNFTLKIRSTKLEDSAMYFCASSVRGYNNSPLHFGNGTRLTVT.

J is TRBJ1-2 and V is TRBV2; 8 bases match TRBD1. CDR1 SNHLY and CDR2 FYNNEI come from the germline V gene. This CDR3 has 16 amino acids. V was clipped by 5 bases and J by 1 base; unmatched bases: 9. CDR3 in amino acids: CASSYTQGAVNYGYTF. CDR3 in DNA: TGTGCCAGCAGTTATACGCAGGGGGCGGTTAACTATGGCTACACCTTC.

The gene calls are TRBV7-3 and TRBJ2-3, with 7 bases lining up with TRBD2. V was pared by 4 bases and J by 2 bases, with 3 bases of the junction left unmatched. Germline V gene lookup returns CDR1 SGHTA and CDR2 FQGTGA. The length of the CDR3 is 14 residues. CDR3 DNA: TGTGCCAGCAGCTCAGGACTAGTCACAGATACGCAGTATTTT. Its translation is CASSSGLVTDTQYF.

The CDR3 sequence: CASSPGTGKGQPQHF. CDR3 bases: TGTGCCAGCAGCCCAGGGACAGGGAAGGGTCAGCCCCAGCATTTT. V is TRBV7-9 and J is TRBJ1-5, with TRBD1 matching over 9 bases. This CDR3 spans 15 amino acids. The J segment lost 6 bases and the V segment lost 5 bases, leaving 8 bases of the junction unmatched. CDR1 is SEHNR and CDR2 is FQNEAQ in the germline V gene (reference sequence).

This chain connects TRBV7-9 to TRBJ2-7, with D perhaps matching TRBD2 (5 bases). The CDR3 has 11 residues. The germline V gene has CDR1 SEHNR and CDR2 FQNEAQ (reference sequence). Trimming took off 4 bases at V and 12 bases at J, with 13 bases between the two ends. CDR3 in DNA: TGTGCCAGCAGCTCCGGGGTGGGGTTGTACGTC. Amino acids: CASSSGVGLYV.

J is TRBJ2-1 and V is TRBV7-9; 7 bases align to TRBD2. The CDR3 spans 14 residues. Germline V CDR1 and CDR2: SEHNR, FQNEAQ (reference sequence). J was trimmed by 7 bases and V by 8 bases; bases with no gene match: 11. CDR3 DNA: TGTGCCAGCGTTGCGACTAGCTTGGTTAATGAGCAGTTCTTC. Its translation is CASVATSLVNEQFF.

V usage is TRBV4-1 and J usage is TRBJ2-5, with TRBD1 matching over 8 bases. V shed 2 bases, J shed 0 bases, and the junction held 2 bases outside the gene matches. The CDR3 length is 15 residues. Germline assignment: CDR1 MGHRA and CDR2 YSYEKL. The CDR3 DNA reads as TGCGCCAGCAGCCAACCGGACAGGGACCAAGAGACCCAGTACTTC. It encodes CASSQPDRDQETQYF.

CDR3 DNA sequence: TGTGCCAGCAGGCAGACAGGGTTGGAGACCCAGTACTTC. It is translated as CASRQTGLETQYF. V gene TRBV12-3 or TRBV12-4 combines with J gene TRBJ2-5, with 7 bases lining up with TRBD1. V was pared by 6 bases and J by 5 bases, with 6 bases of the junction left unmatched. This CDR3 has 13 amino acids.

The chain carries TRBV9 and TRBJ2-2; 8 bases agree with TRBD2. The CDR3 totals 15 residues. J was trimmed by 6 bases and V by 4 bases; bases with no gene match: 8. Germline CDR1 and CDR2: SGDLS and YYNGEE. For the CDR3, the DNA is TGTGCCAGCAGCCCAAGAGCGGGGGTCCCCGGGGAGCTGTTTTTT. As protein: CASSPRAGVPGELFF.

The CDR3: CASAGTAGETQYF. The CDR3 DNA reads as TGTGCCAGCGCCGGGACGGCGGGGGAGACCCAGTACTTC. V usage is TRBV19 and J usage is TRBJ2-5; D is perhaps TRBD2 (6 bases). The germline V gene has CDR1 LNHDA and CDR2 SQIVND (reference sequence). The CDR3 contains 13 residues. Trimming pared 9 bases from V and 5 bases from J, leaving 16 bases between.

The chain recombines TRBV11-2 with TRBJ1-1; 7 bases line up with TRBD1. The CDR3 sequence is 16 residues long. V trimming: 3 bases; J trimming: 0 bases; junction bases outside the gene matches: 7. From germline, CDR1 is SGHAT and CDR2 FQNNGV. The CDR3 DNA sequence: TGTGCCAGCAGCTTTAACCGGGACAGTATGAACACTGAAGCTTTCTTT. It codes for CASSFNRDSMNTEAFF.

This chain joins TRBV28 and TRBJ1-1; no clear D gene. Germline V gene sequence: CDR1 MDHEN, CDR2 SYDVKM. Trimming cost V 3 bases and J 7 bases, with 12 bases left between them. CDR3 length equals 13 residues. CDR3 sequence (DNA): TGTGCCAGCAGTTTTACGAGGTACGGTGAAGCTTTCTTT. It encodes CASSFTRYGEAFF.

The CDR3, as DNA: TGCAGCGTTGAAGGGGCCCGGAACAATGAGCAGTTCTTC. Protein product: CSVEGARNNEQFF. The rearrangement uses TRBV29-1 and TRBJ2-1; D call uncertain. Germline V gene lookup returns CDR1 SQVTM and CDR2 ANQGSEA. The CDR3 is 13 amino acids. V was trimmed by 1 base and J by 5 bases, leaving 9 bases between them.

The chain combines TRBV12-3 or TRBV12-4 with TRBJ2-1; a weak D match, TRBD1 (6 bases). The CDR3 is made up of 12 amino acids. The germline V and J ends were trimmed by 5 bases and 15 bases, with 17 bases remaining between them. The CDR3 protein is CASSLPQGPVFF. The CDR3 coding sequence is TGTGCCAGCAGTCTCCCTCAGGGGCCAGTGTTCTTC.

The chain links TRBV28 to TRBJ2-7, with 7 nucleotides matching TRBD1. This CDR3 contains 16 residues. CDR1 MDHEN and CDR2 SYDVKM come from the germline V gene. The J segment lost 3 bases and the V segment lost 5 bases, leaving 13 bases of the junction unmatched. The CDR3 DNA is TGTGCCAGCAGTCCGGAAGGGTGGGCAGGGGGCTACGAGCAGTACGTC. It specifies CASSPEGWAGGYEQYV.

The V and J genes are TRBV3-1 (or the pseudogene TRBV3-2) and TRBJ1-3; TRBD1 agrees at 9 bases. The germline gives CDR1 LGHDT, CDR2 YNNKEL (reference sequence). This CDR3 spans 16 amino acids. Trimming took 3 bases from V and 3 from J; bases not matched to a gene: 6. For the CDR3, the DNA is TGTGCCAGCAGCCATGGACAGGGGTGGGGTGGAAACACCATATATTTT. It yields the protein CASSHGQGWGGNTIYF.

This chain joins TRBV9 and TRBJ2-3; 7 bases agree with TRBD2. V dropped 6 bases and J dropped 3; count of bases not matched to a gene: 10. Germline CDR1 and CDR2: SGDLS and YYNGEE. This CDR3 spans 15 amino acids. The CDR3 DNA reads TGTGCCAGCAACCGCGGGGGAGGGTTAACAGATACGCAGTATTTT. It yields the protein CASNRGGGLTDTQYF.

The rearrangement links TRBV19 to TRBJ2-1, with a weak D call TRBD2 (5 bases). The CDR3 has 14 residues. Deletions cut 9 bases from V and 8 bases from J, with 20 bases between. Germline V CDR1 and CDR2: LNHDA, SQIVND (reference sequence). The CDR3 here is CASRRRLPWDEQFF. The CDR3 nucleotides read TGTGCCAGCCGGAGGCGTCTCCCTTGGGATGAGCAGTTCTTC.